This T cell receptor beta chain was profiled in a study of blood T cells in healthy people across ages (dated by TCRdb to about 2015). Background on the whole study: In model experiments, template switching captured roughly one uniquely barcoded TCR beta cDNA molecule for every two T cells. Using deep sequencing normalized with unique cDNA molecular identifiers, the study measured how TCR beta repertoire diversity changes with age. The donors were split into four age groups: young (average 16 years), middle-aged (roughly 42), aged (approximately 60) and long-lived (approximately 89). Donors of different ages were randomly distributed across sequencing lanes to avoid experimental bias. Two additional independent replicas of 1 million unique cDNA reads from the same blood draw were analyzed for two donors (one aged 18 to 30 and one aged 80 or older). Paper-wide results and their limitations: Observed TCR beta diversity correlated strongly with the percentage of naive T cells measured by flow cytometry. Because profiling used bulk unsorted PBMCs, naive and antigen-experienced compartments could not be compared conclusively. Compared with the aged group, the long-lived group had more naive CD4+ T cells, fewer expanded clones and increased TCR diversity, a pattern suggesting age selection. Because donor CMV infection status was unknown, age-related changes in expanded clonotypes were potentially confounded. Observed TCR beta diversity per million T cells fell roughly linearly with age, and a significant reduction was already apparent by age around 40. Estimates of total diversity from one million sequenced T cells were regarded as lower bounds and underestimates.

Points on this clonotype: This receptor's antigen is unknown. The input lacks base qualities; no much larger clone sits a single base away.

From cysteine to phenylalanine, the CDR3 is 14 amino acids long. Only the CDR3 part of the read is kept: 42 bases, read in frame from the first base. The germline V gene (reference sequence) provides CDR1 DFQATT and CDR2 SNEGSKA. V is trimmed back by 0 bases and J by 8 bases, and the junction contains 7 bases that no gene match accounts for. To prepare the library, 5' RACE was applied. Sequenced on an Illumina HiSeq 2500. The second PCR ran for roughly 7 to 11 cycles and used a J-beta primer mix along with a sample-barcoded 5' primer. Each TCR beta cDNA molecule received a unique molecular identifier from a template-switch 5' adaptor carrying 12 random nucleotides. At least 2.5 million CDR3-containing paired-end reads were obtained from each sample. First-strand cDNA synthesis was performed from all RNA using the Mint cDNA synthesis kit, with priming by a TRBC-specific oligonucleotide. Following uracil-DNA glycosylase treatment, all cDNA underwent a first 18-cycle PCR with the universal primers M1SS and BC2_uni_R. For the original study's pipeline: Normalization of each sample was performed by random selection of 1 million high-quality reads, each carrying a distinct molecular identifier. Instead of being binned into consensus sequences, reads with shared molecular identifiers were discarded. MiTCR, run with a Q25 quality threshold and the strictest error-elimination algorithm, handled CDR3 identification, clonotype clustering and error correction. A nonparametric unseen species model with Euler transformation was used to estimate a lower bound on total TCR beta diversity. Starting from the raw public reads, TCRdb applied fastp trimming at Q25, assembled clones with MiXCR and retained in-frame beta chains. Here each entry gathers all rows of one CDR3 protein and keeps the most common genes and DNA. The authors' filters were not applied to this entry. The sample table shows approximately 800,000 distinct CDR3 sequences, and about three fifths are seen once. The ten top clones hold approximately 20% of the sample.

The donors were roughly 39 Caucasian individuals from Russia, aged 6 to 90 years, who were systemically healthy. Each donor gave approximately 9.3 milliliters of peripheral blood, collected into EDTA-treated Vacutainer tubes. PBMCs were isolated by Ficoll-Paque density-gradient centrifugation, with at least 6.5 million obtained per sample. Total RNA was extracted from PBMCs with Trizol reagent, with at least 6 micrograms obtained per sample. Naive CD45RAhigh/CD27high T cell percentages were measured by flow cytometry on a PBMC aliquot from every donor. The source of this sequence is a man aged 30 to 45 in good health. What was sequenced was blood. Recombination connected TRBV20-1 to TRBJ1-1; 9 central nucleotides agree with TRBD1. This receptor has the CDR3 CSARDGTGNPEAFF. The nucleotide sequence is TGCAGTGCTAGAGATGGGACAGGGAATCCCGAAGCTTTCTTT.